Included here is one T cell receptor beta chain sequence, with context. The data belong to a study of T cells in Graves' hyperthyroidism and ophthalmopathy. Amplification targeted TCR beta CDR3 regions from RNA transcripts. In the first-round RT-PCR of the TCR CDR3, the HTBI primer set was used. TCRdb re-called the multiplex PCR reads with MiXCR, one entry per CDR3 protein. The sample has some 600,000 distinct CDR3 sequences; about 45% are singletons. This CDR3 is built from 17 residues. Germline values: CDR1 SGHTA, CDR2 FQGTGA. V lost 5 bases and J 0 bases, leaving 19 bases between the germline ends. Patients were excluded because of uncontrolled infection, other autoimmune disease, pregnancy or lactation. Orbital computed tomography, thyroid ultrasound, serum thyroxine and TRAb, and clinical symptoms together informed the diagnoses.

This rearrangement joins TRBV7-3 to TRBJ1-1; D gene uncertain. The sequenced sample was peripheral blood or thyroid tissue (not recorded which). The clonotype originates from a woman younger than 30 with Graves' hyperthyroidism. CDR3: CASSALSGAGMNTEAFF. The DNA for the CDR3 is TGTGCCAGCAGCGCCTTGTCCGGTGCGGGGATGAACACTGAAGCTTTCTTT.